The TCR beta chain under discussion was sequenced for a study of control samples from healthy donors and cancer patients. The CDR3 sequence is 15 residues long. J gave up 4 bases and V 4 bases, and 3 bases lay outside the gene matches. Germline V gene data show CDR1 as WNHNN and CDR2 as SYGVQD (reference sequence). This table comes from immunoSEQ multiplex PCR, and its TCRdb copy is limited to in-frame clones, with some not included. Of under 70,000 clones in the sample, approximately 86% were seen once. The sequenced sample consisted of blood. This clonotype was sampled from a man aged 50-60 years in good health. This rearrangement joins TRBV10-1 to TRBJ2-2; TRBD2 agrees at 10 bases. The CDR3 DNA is TGCGCCAGCAGTGTCCTAGCGGGAGCCACCGGGGAGCTGTTTTTT. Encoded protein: CASSVLAGATGELFF.